This T cell receptor (beta chain) was recorded in a study of blood T cell repertoires in COVID-19. Methods used by the authors: From reference gene primer amplification, estimates of nucleated cell counts were derived. Profiled with immunoSEQ multiplex PCR; TCRdb holds only in-frame clones, not every one. V, J and clone size are taken as reported in that table, and D and trimming were inferred from the DNA itself. The sample contains more than 90,000 clones, approximately 86% of which appear only once. V was pared by 2 bases and J by 2 bases, with 8 bases between. Germline CDR1 SGHTS, CDR2 YDEGEE. CDR3 length equals 13 residues.

Sequencing input: peripheral blood. This chain connects TRBV5-8 to TRBJ2-7; a weak D match, TRBD2 (6 bases). This clonotype originated in a human donor in a cohort sampled during active COVID-19. DNA of the CDR3: TGTGCCAGCAGCTTCGGGAGAGCCTACGAGCAGTACTTC. Its translation is CASSFGRAYEQYF. Using reference TRBV5-8 and TRBJ2-7 for the parts outside the CDR3, the full variable domain is EAGVTQSPTHLIKTRGQQATLRCSPISGHTSVYWYQQALGLGLQFLLWYDEGEERNRGNFPPRFSGRQFPNYSSELNVNALELEDSALYLCASSFGRAYEQYFGPGTRLTVT.